The 10 T cell receptor beta chains below come from one sample, sequenced in a study of post-analysis software for immune sequencing data. Findings and limits, study-wide: Compared with controls, patients had more of 4 or 5 TRBV segments, including TRBV5-6, TRBV5-1 and TRBV20-1.

For these TCRs, the target antigens are not known. Carried by the TCR beta cDNA libraries were unique molecular identifiers. MiXCR was run by TCRdb on the PCR reads, yielding one entry per CDR3 protein. The sample lists around 700,000 distinct CDR3 sequences, about 60% occurring once. The sequencing sample was made of blood. Every receptor here comes from a girl between 2 and 10 years old with multiple sclerosis.

Only a few counts were recorded for this clonotype. V usage is TRBV6-5 and J usage is TRBJ2-5; tentative D call: TRBD2 (6 bases). Germline-derived CDR1 and CDR2 are MNHEY and SVGAGI. There are 15 residues in the CDR3. V was pared by 6 bases and J by 1 base, with 15 bases between. For the CDR3, the DNA is TGTGCCAGCAGCCCGGGGGTTAGCATCCAAGAGACCCAGTACTTC. It is translated as CASSPGVSIQETQYF.

This chain uses TRBV5-5 with TRBJ1-5; 9 positions agree with TRBD1. CDR1 is SGHKS, CDR2 YYEKEE, per germline (reference sequence). V trimming: 3 bases; J trimming: 6 bases; junction bases outside the gene matches: 4. CDR3 length: 14 amino acids. The CDR3 loop is CASSWTGEGQPQHF. The DNA for the CDR3 is TGTGCCAGCAGCTGGACAGGGGAGGGTCAGCCCCAGCATTTT.

This clonotype was picked up a small number of times. The chain employs TRBV5-1 and TRBJ1-2, with D perhaps matching TRBD1 (5 bases). With 0 bases removed from V and 4 bases from J, the gap between germline ends came to 16 bases. The germline CDR1 and CDR2 sequences are SGHRS and YFSETQ. The CDR3 is 16 amino acids. The CDR3 sequence: CASSLEGRAVTYGYTF. CDR3 DNA: TGCGCCAGCAGCTTGGAGGGCAGGGCCGTTACCTATGGCTACACCTTC.

This clonotype was picked up a small number of times. The chain is built from TRBV12-3 or TRBV12-4 and TRBJ2-3, with D uncertain. This CDR3 comprises 13 residues. The ends were cut back, 0 bases at V and 6 bases at J, with 7 bases in the middle. CDR3 amino acids: CASSLASFDTQYF. In nucleotides, the CDR3 is TGTGCCAGCAGTTTAGCCAGTTTTGATACGCAGTATTTT.

The sample holds a few counts of this clonotype. Sequence at one end of the junction differs from germline and may be a read error. This rearrangement joins TRBV12-3 or TRBV12-4 to TRBJ2-5; D remains ambiguous. The CDR3 spans 13 residues. The CDR3 sequence is CAGSPAYQETQYF. DNA for the CDR3: TGTGCCGGCAGTCCAGCGTACCAAGAGACCCAGTACTTC.

This chain connects TRBV11-2 to TRBJ1-4; D remains unclear. CDR3 size: 15 residues. The V end lost 0 bases, the J end lost 5 bases, and 10 bases lay between the germline ends. Germline lookup yields CDR1 SGHAT and CDR2 FQNNGV. CDR3 in amino acids: CASSLETGLNEKLFF. CDR3 nucleotide sequence: TGTGCCAGCAGCTTAGAGACCGGGCTAAATGAAAAACTGTTTTTT. The full variable domain, in which reference TRBV11-2 and TRBJ1-4 provide the parts outside the CDR3, is EAGVAQSPRYKIIEKRQSVAFWCNPISGHATLYWYQQILGQGPKLLIQFQNNGVVDDSQLPKDRFSAERLKGVDSTLKIQPAKLEDSAVYLCASSLETGLNEKLFFGSGTQLSVL.

This chain uses TRBV5-5 with TRBJ1-2, with TRBD1 matching 11 bases. Germline-derived CDR1 and CDR2 are SGHKS and YYEKEE (reference sequence). The ends lost 6 bases at V and 8 bases at J; junction bases unmatched: 12. The CDR3 is made up of 15 amino acids. The CDR3 DNA follows: TGTGCCAGCACCACGCCGCGGACAGGGGGCTGGGGCTACACCTTC. Amino acid sequence: CASTTPRTGGWGYTF.

This rearrangement joins TRBV20-1 to TRBJ2-3; the match to TRBD2 covers 8 bases. Per the germline V gene, CDR1 is DFQATT and CDR2 is SNEGSKA (reference sequence). V lost 0 bases and J lost 5; bases outside the gene matches: 16. The CDR3 is 18 residues long. The CDR3 bases are TGCAGTGCTAGAGATCGAAGGAGTCGGGGGGGCCGGTTAGATACGCAGTATTTT. Amino acid sequence: CSARDRRSRGGRLDTQYF.

The V and J genes are TRBV11-1 and TRBJ2-4; 7 bases map to TRBD1. Losses at the gene ends were 5 bases for V and 13 bases for J; bases not matched to a gene: 14. Germline V gene lookup returns CDR1 SGHAT and CDR2 FQDESV (reference sequence). The CDR3 totals 14 residues. The CDR3 DNA reads as TGTGCCAGCAGCCACAGAGACAGGGAAAGATGGCAGTACTTC. As protein: CASSHRDRERWQYF.

This clonotype was found a few times. This rearrangement joins TRBV29-1 to TRBJ1-2; maybe TRBD1 (5 bases). Germline V gene data show CDR1 as SQVTM and CDR2 as ANQGSEA. The length of the CDR3 is 13 residues. Trimming took off 3 bases at V and 0 bases at J, with 8 bases between the two ends. This CDR3 is CSVDGAANYGYTF. CDR3 sequence (DNA): TGCAGCGTTGATGGGGCAGCTAACTATGGCTACACCTTC.